This T cell receptor (beta chain) was captured by sequencing in a study of OX40 agonist ivuxolimab in advanced cancers. At the level of the study: Patients receiving dose escalation had hepatocellular carcinoma, melanoma, renal cell or head and neck cancer. Allowance was made for prior anti-PD-1, anti-PD-L1 or anti-CTLA-4 therapy, and 35% to 40% had some. Study findings and constraints: Partial responders at 0.1-3.0 mg/kg showed near-lowest clonal expansion.

Note on this clone: Antigen unknown.

Patients had blood sampled at baseline and again on cycle 4 day 1 and cycle 7 day 1. Sequenced by immunoSEQ multiplex PCR; TCRdb stores in-frame clones only, minus some. The profile shows some 96,000 clones, roughly four fifths of them singletons. The sequencing here drew on CD4+ or CD8+ T cells sorted from blood, taken in a trial of the OX40 agonist ivuxolimab. This sequence originates from an adult with an advanced solid tumor such as melanoma, head and neck, liver or kidney cancer.

For the CDR3, the DNA is TGTGCCAGCAACGTGGGGGGGTACACTGAAGCTTTCTTT. It codes for CASNVGGYTEAFF. The V call is TRBV7-2, the J call TRBJ1-1, with a possible D match to TRBD1 (5 bases). The V gene lost 7 bases and the J gene lost 3 bases, with 12 bases spanning the gap. The V gene's germline CDR1 is SGHTA and CDR2 FQGNSA. This CDR3 has 13 residues. Together with reference TRBV7-2 and TRBJ1-1, the CDR3 gives the full variable domain: GAGVSQSPSNKVTEKGKDVELRCDPISGHTALYWYRQSLGQGLEFLIYFQGNSAPDKSGLPSDRFSAERTGGSVSTLTIQRTQQEDSAVYLCASNVGGYTEAFFGQGTRLTVV.